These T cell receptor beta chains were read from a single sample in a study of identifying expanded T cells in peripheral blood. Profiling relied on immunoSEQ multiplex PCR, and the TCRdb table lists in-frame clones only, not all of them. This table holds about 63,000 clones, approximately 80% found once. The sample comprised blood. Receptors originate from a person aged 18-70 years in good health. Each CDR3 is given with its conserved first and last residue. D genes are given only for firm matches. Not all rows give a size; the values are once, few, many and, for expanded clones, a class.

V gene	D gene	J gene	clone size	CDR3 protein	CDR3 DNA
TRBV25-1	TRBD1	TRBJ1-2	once	CASSDTGGAGTSYTF	TGTGCCAGCAGTGACACAGGGGGCGCGGGTACTAGCTACACCTTC
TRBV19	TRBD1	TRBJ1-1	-	CASSIRTGAAFF	TGTGCCAGTAGTATAAGGACAGGGGCGGCTTTCTTT
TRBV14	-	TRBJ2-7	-	CASSQDQWTGVWEQYF	TGTGCCAGCAGCCAAGATCAATGGACGGGAGTGTGGGAGCAGTACTTC
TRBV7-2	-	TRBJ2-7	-	CASSSRQTSEQYF	TGTGCCAGCAGCTCCCGACAGACTTCCGAGCAGTACTTC
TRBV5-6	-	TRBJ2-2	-	CASSSTGGGNTGELFF	TGTGCCAGCAGCTCCACCGGGGGCGGAAACACCGGGGAGCTGTTTTTT
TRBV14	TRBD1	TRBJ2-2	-	CASSLRTGRGLELFF	TGTGCCAGCAGCCTTCGGACAGGAAGGGGTTTGGAGCTGTTTTTT
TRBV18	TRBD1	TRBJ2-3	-	CASSPLPGQGTDTQYF	TGTGCCAGCTCACCGCTCCCGGGACAGGGAACAGATACGCAGTATTTT
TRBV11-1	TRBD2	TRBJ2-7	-	CASSLGGIAGGPLEQYF	TGTGCCAGCAGCTTAGGAGGAATAGCGGGAGGGCCCTTGGAGCAGTACTTC
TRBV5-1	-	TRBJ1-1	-	CASGSEVNTEAFF	TGCGCCAGCGGGTCAGAGGTGAACACTGAAGCTTTCTTT
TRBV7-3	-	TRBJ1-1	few	CASSTDRDTEAFF	TGTGCCAGCAGCACAGACCGAGACACTGAAGCTTTCTTT
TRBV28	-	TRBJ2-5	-	CASSPPPAEETQYF	TGTGCCAGCAGCCCGCCTCCGGCTGAAGAGACCCAGTACTTC
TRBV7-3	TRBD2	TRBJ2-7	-	CASSPRTSGTYEQYF	TGTGCCAGCAGCCCTCGGACTAGCGGGACCTACGAGCAGTACTTC
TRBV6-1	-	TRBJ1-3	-	CASSESGGAGNTIYF	TGTGCCAGCAGTGAATCGGGGGGTGCGGGAAACACCATATATTTT